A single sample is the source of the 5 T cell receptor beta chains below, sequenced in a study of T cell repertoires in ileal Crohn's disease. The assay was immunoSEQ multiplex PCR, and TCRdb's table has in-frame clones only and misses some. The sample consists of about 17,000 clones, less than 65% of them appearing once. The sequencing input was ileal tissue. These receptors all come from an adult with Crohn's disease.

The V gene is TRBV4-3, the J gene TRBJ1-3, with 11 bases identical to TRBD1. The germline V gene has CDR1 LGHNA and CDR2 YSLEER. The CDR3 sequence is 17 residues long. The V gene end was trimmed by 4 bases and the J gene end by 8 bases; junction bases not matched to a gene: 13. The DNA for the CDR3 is TGCGCCAGCAGCCGAGATTATGGGACAGGGGGTAGAGACACCATATATTTT. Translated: CASSRDYGTGGRDTIYF.

The CDR3 bases are TGTGCCAGCAGTGACGTTGCCCCGAGGGAGTACTTC. Translation: CASSDVAPREYF. V gene TRBV6-1 combines with J gene TRBJ2-7, with D possibly TRBD2 on 5 matching bases. Trimming cost V 3 bases and J 11 bases, with 14 bases left between them. The V gene's germline CDR1 is MNHNS and CDR2 SASEGT. The CDR3 length is 12 residues.

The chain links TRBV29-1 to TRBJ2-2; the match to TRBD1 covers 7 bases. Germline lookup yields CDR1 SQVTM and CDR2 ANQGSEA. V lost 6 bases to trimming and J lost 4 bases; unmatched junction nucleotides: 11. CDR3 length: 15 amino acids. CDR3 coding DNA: TGCAGCGTCAAAGGGGGCAGGGTGGGCACCGGGGAGCTGTTTTTT. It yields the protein CSVKGGRVGTGELFF.

The CDR3 loop reads CASSYLRTSADTQYF. The CDR3, as DNA: TGTGCCAGCAGTTACCTGAGGACTAGCGCAGATACGCAGTATTTT. The chain couples TRBV6-5 to TRBJ2-3; 9 bases line up with TRBD2. Germline V CDR1 and CDR2: MNHEY, SVGAGI. The trim removed 2 bases at V and 4 bases at J, leaving 4 bases unmatched. This CDR3 is 15 amino acids long.

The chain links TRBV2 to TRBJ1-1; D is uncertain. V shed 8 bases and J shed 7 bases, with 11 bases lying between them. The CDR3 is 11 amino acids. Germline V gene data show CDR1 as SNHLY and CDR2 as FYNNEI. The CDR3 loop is CASQLQVEAFF. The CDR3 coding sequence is TGTGCCAGCCAGTTGCAGGTTGAAGCTTTCTTT. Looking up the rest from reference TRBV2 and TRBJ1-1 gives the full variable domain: EPEVTQTPSHQVTQMGQEVILRCVPISNHLYFYWYRQILGQKVEFLVSFYNNEISEKSEIFDDQFSVERPDGSNFTLKIRSTKLEDSAMYFCASQLQVEAFFGQGTRLTVV.